This T cell receptor beta chain was found in a study of human T cells and chemical hapten exposure. The CDR3 runs 14 residues. Germline assignment: CDR1 SNHLY and CDR2 FYNNEI. Trimming shortened V by 4 bases and J by 1 base, and 9 bases separated the two germline ends. The library gave individual cDNA molecules unique molecular identifiers. MiXCR, run by TCRdb on the reads, gives a single entry per CDR3 protein. The sample lists 100,000 to 150,000 distinct CDR3 sequences; over 7.5% were seen once. Total RNA was extracted from unfractionated whole blood. V gene TRBV2 combines with J gene TRBJ2-3, with D tentatively TRBD1 (5 bases). The sequencing sample was made of whole blood. This TCR came from a human donor in good health. Some clones in this sample may be carry-over from other donors' samples. CDR3 bases: TGTGCCAGCAGTGGCAGGGCTGGCACAGATACGCAGTATTTT. Translation: CASSGRAGTDTQYF. Using reference TRBV2 and TRBJ2-3 for the parts outside the CDR3, the full variable domain is EPEVTQTPSHQVTQMGQEVILRCVPISNHLYFYWYRQILGQKVEFLVSFYNNEISEKSEIFDDQFSVERPDGSNFTLKIRSTKLEDSAMYFCASSGRAGTDTQYFGPGTRLTVL.